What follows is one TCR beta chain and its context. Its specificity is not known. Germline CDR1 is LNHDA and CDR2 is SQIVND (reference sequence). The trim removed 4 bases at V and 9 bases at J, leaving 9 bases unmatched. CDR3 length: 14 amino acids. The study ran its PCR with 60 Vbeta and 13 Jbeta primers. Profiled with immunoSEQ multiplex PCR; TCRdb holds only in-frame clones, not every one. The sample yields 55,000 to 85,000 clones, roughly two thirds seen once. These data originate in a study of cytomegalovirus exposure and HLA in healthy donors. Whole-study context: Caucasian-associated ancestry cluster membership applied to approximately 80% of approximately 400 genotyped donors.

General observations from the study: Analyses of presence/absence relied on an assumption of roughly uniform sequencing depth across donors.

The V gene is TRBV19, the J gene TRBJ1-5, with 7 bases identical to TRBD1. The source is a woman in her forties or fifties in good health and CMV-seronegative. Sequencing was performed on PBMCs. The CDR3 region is CASSKDRDPRPQHF. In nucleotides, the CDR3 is TGTGCCAGTAGTAAAGACAGGGATCCTCGGCCCCAGCATTTT.